The entry below gives a single T cell receptor (beta chain) sequence along with its context. The table lists this clonotype with a few counts. Its antigen remains unidentified. No per-base quality is available; no much larger clone lies one base away. The sequencer was an Illumina HiSeq 1500. The raw public data were reprocessed by TCRdb itself: fastp quality trimming at Q25, MiXCR clonotype calling, in-frame beta chains only. CDR3 protein sequences are deduplicated, and each keeps its most common genes and DNA. The sample contains about 210,000 distinct CDR3 sequences, 6% to 8% of them found a single time. Roughly 6% of the sample lies in the top ten. The data are from a study of T cell repertoires in cytomegalovirus infection (dated by TCRdb to between 2019 and 2020). About the study as a whole: Because public TCR beta signatures pointed to carriage of CMV infection together with the matching HLA type, the HLA type of each donor mattered for the analysis. On the study overall, not on this receptor specifically: The ex vivo response was dominated by HLA-C-restricted CMV-specific TCR beta clonotypes, which also provided the single most frequent clonotype in two of eight donors. In both this cohort and an independent roughly 350-donor cohort, the cumulative frequency of public TCR beta family members distinguished carriers of CMV infection plus the relevant HLA type.

CDR3 length: 14 amino acids, cysteine to phenylalanine. Only the CDR3 part of the read is kept: 42 bases, read in frame from the first base. V loses 1 base, J loses 7 bases, and the germline ends lie 13 bases apart. CDR1 and CDR2, looked up from the germline V gene, are LGHNA and YNFKEQ. Here the chain combines TRBV4-2 and TRBJ1-2; the D gene is perhaps TRBD1, on 5 matching bases. Sequenced sample: PBMCs. The clonotype was recovered from a human donor in good health (CMV status not recorded). Some clones in this sample may be carry-over from other donors' samples. The DNA sequence follows: TGTGCCAGCAGCCAAGTACCGGGGCAGGCTGGCTACACCTTC. Translated, it reads CASSQVPGQAGYTF.